The clone carrying this T cell receptor beta chain was recorded once. Antigen unknown. The data originate from a study of cytomegalovirus exposure and HLA in healthy donors. General study findings and limits: Within an earlier analysis, most TCR beta V segments proved productive either about 87% or about 30% of the time. A classifier reportedly called cytomegalovirus status with high sensitivity and specificity. The authors listed 150 to 200 TCR beta chains as cytomegalovirus-associated.

This PCR relied on a set of 60 Vbeta primers and 13 Jbeta primers. Measured with immunoSEQ multiplex PCR; TCRdb has only the in-frame clones, and not every one. In the table there are roughly 120,000 clones, around 78% of which are singletons. Sequencing input: PBMCs. The sequence came from a woman in her thirties in good health and CMV-seropositive.

Here the CDR3 DNA reads TGTGCCTGGAGGCGGGCACACCGGGGGTCATCCGAGCAGTACTTC. This encodes CAWRRAHRGSSEQYF. V gene TRBV30 combines with J gene TRBJ2-7; tentative D call: TRBD2 (6 bases). The CDR3 is made up of 15 amino acids. The germline gives CDR1 GTSNPN, CDR2 SVGIG (reference sequence). V lost 3 bases to trimming and J lost 6 bases, with 21 bases between them.